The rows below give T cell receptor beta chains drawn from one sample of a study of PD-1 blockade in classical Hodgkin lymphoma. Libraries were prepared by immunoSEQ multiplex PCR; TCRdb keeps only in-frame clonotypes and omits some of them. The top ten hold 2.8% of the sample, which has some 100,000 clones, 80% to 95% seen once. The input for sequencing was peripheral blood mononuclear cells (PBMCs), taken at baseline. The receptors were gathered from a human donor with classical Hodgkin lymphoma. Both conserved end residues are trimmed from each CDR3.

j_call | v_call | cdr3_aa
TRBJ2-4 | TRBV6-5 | ASSPRDTKNIQY
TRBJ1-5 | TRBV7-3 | ASSRDSNQPQH
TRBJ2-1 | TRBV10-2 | ASSGTSGRRRPYNEQF
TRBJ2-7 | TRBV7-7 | ASSLAGGTVYEQY
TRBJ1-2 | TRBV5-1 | ASSLDGGGRANYGYT
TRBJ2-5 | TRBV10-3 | AISRMTGGNGETQY
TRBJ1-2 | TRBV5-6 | ASSYGVINYGYT
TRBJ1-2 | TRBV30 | AWGPGGDVYGYT
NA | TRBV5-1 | ASSVDLGFSYEQY
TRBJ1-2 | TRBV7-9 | ASSWDGDYGYT
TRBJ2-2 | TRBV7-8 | ASSLTGTSGTRGELF
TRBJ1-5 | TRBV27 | ASNHGRGRDEAAYSNQPQH
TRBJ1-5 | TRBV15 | ATSRDQGSNQPQH
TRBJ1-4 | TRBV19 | ASSTGTGTGKLF
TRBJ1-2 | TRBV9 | ASSPGREVT
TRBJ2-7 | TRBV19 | AARDRGSYEQY
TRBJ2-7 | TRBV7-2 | ASSLAEAGLARYEQY
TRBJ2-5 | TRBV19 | ASSIDRGQETQY
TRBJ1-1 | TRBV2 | ASGPRAGDTEAF
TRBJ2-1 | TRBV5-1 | ASRRRDSYNEQF
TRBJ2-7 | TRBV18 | ASSVTSTTYEQY
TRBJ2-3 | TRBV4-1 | ASSQPGSTDTQY
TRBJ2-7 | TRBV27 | ASSLRGGQSYEQY
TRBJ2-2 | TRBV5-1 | ASSLISGPGTGELF
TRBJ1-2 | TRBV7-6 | ASSYSGAGLDGYT
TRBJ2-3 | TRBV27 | ASSLFWGTDTQY
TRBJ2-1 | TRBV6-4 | ASSDTLANEQF
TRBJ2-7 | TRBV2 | ASTLWGTSNEQY